The sequence of this T cell receptor beta chain was determined in a study of blood T cell repertoires in COVID-19. Study-wide background: The origin of the acute and convalescent COVID-19 samples was the United States, Italy and Spain. Sources were T cells, B-cell-depleted T cells, or PBMCs; the material itself was cDNA or gDNA.

Two consecutive negative NP/OP PCR tests, clearance, or resolved symptoms defined Cohort 3 recovery. Under the authors' procedure: Amplified reference gene primers provided the basis for estimating nucleated cell counts. Method: immunoSEQ multiplex PCR; TCRdb's copy keeps in-frame clones and lacks some. D and trimming come from the DNA, and the V and J calls and clone size come from that table. This table holds a few hundred thousand clones, around 87% found once. The CDR3 sequence is 17 residues long. Germline V gene sequence: CDR1 KGHSH, CDR2 LQKENI. Trimming cost V 3 bases and J 4 bases; bases outside gene matches: 9.

The sequenced sample was PBMCs or T cells enriched from blood (not recorded which). V is TRBV18 and J is TRBJ1-5, with 10 bases fitting TRBD1. This clonotype was obtained from a woman aged 40 to 49 who had recovered from COVID-19. The CDR3 nucleotides are TGTGCCAGCTCACCTAGGACAGGGGGTCCTAATAATCAGCCCCAGCATTTT. Translation: CASSPRTGGPNNQPQHF.